The sequence of this T cell receptor beta chain was determined in a study of blood T cell repertoires in COVID-19. Study-level background: Acute-phase and convalescent COVID-19 samples originated in the United States, Italy and Spain. The analysed material was cDNA or gDNA that came from T cells, B-cell-depleted T cells, or PBMCs.

The CDR3 is 14 residues long. The V end lost 0 bases, the J end lost 2 bases, and 5 bases lay between the germline ends. Germline V gives CDR1 SGHVS, CDR2 FNYEAQ. Original methodology: Cell counts per sample came from amplifying reference gene primers. The table came from immunoSEQ multiplex PCR; TCRdb's copy has only in-frame clones and leaves some out. V, J and clone size are those of that table, while D and trimming were read from the DNA. The sample lists about 53,000 clones; 75% to 90% were seen once. Source material: peripheral blood. The TCR was taken from a man aged 80 or over with acute or convalescent COVID-19. The J gene is TRBJ1-5, the V gene TRBV7-6; D is uncertain. As DNA, the CDR3 is TGTGCCAGCAGCTTAGCGGGAGGCAATCAGCCCCAGCATTTT. It codes for CASSLAGGNQPQHF.